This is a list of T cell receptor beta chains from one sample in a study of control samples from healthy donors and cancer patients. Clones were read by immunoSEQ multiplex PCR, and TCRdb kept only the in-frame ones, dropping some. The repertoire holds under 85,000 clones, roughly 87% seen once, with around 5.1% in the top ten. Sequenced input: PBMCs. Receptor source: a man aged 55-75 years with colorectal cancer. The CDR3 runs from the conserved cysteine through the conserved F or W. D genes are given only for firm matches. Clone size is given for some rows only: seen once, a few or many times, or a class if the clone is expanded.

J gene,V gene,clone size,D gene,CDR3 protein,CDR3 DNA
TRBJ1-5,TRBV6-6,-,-,CASSPQGGSNQPQHF,TGTGCCAGCAGCCCCCAAGGGGGAAGCAATCAGCCCCAGCATTTT
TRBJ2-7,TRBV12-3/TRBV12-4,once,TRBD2,CASSLNWGEGQYF,TGTGCCAGCAGTTTAAATTGGGGGGAGGGGCAGTACTTC
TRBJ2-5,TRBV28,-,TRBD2,CASSLRTASGGEETQYF,TGTGCCAGCAGTTTAAGGACGGCTAGCGGGGGGGAAGAGACCCAGTACTTC
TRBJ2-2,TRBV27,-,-,CASGWVDTGELFF,TGTGCCAGCGGATGGGTGGACACCGGGGAGCTGTTTTTT
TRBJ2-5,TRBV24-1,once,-,CATISWDNQETQYF,TGTGCCACCATAAGTTGGGATAACCAAGAGACCCAGTACTTC
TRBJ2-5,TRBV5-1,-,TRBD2,CASSRGGLAAQETQYF,TGCGCCAGCAGCCGGGGGGGACTAGCGGCCCAAGAGACCCAGTACTTC
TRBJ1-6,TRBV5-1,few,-,CASSSTDGTNSPLHF,TGCGCCAGCAGCTCGACGGACGGAACTAATTCACCCCTCCACTTT
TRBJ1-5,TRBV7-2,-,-,CASSLGVLNQPQHF,TGTGCCAGCAGCTTAGGAGTTCTCAATCAGCCCCAGCATTTT
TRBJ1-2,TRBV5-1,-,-,CASSLNFDTGFYGYTF,TGCGCCAGCAGCTTGAATTTCGATACAGGGTTCTATGGCTACACCTTC
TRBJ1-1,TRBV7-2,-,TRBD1,CASSLGTFGTAAFF,TGTGCCAGCAGCTTGGGCACCTTTGGGACAGCAGCCTTCTTT
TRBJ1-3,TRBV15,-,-,CATSRDDRSSGNTIYF,TGTGCCACCAGCAGAGATGACAGGAGCTCTGGAAACACCATATATTTT
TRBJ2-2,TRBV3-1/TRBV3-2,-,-,CASSRLAATGELFF,TGTGCCAGCAGCCGTCTAGCAGCCACCGGGGAGCTGTTTTTT
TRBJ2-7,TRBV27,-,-,CASSLAVPYEQYF,TGTGCCAGCAGTTTAGCGGTCCCCTACGAGCAGTACTTC
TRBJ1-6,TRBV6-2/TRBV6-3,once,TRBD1,CASSFRGYYNSPLHF,TGTGCCAGCAGTTTCAGGGGGTACTATAATTCACCCCTCCACTTT
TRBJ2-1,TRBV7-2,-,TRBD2,CASSLDFAGGQNEQFF,TGTGCCAGCAGCTTAGATTTTGCGGGGGGGCAGAATGAGCAGTTCTTC
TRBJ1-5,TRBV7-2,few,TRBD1,CASSGGGGPNQPQHF,TGTGCCAGCAGCGGGGGAGGGGGCCCCAATCAGCCCCAGCATTTT
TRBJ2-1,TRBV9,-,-,CASSPKNGGGLPNEQFF,TGTGCCAGCAGCCCTAAAAATGGGGGGGGCCTCCCCAATGAGCAGTTCTTC
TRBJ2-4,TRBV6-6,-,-,CASSYTDLAKNIQYF,TGTGCCAGCAGTTACACAGATTTAGCCAAAAACATTCAGTACTTC
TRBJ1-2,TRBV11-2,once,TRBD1,CASSLRTGGYYGYTF,TGTGCCAGCAGCTTACGGACAGGGGGCTACTATGGCTACACCTTC
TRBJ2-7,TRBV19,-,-,CACSRAGGYEQYF,TGTGCCTGCTCCCGGGCCGGAGGTTACGAGCAGTACTTC
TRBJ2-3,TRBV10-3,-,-,CATLGGGRADTQYF,TGTGCCACCTTAGGGGGGGGGCGTGCAGATACGCAGTATTTT